One and the same sample provided the 17 T cell receptor beta chains below, sequenced in a study of blood T cell repertoires in COVID-19. Here immunoSEQ multiplex PCR was the method, and the copy in TCRdb shows in-frame clones only, minus some. The table has 350,000 to 400,000 clones, roughly 88% seen once. Sequencing used PBMCs or T cells enriched from blood (not recorded which). These receptors were collected from a woman aged 30 to 39 with acute COVID-19.

This clone occurred once. The gene calls are TRBV19 and TRBJ1-1; weak D call: TRBD1 (6 bases). The V gene lost 6 bases and the J gene lost 1 base, with 9 bases spanning the gap. Per the germline V gene, CDR1 is LNHDA and CDR2 is SQIVND (reference sequence). The CDR3 runs to 13 residues. CDR3 sequence: CASSQQGNTEAFF. CDR3 coding DNA: TGTGCCAGTAGCCAACAGGGGAACACTGAAGCTTTCTTT.

The V and J genes are TRBV15 and TRBJ1-5, with D uncertain. The germline gives CDR1 LNHNV, CDR2 YYDKDF (reference sequence). The germline V and J ends were trimmed by 3 bases and 0 bases, with 9 bases remaining between them. The CDR3 totals 15 residues. CDR3 loop: CATSSDGISNQPQHF. The CDR3 coding sequence is TGTGCCACCAGCAGCGACGGGATTAGCAATCAGCCCCAGCATTTT. Supplemented by reference TRBV15 and TRBJ1-5, the full variable domain reads DAMVIQNPRYQVTQFGKPVTLSCSQTLNHNVMYWYQQKSSQAPKLLFHYYDKDFNNEADTPDNFQSRRPNTSFCFLDIRSPGLGDTAMYLCATSSDGISNQPQHFGDGTRLSIL.

V gene TRBV10-3 combines with J gene TRBJ2-1; 8 bases match TRBD2. V lost 9 bases and J lost 0; bases outside the gene matches: 25. The CDR3 is 21 amino acids. Germline CDR1 and CDR2: ENHRY and SYGVKD. The DNA for the CDR3 is TGTGCCATAAGGACCCCCTGGACGGGGGGGCCGAAAACCTCCTCCTACAATGAGCAGTTCTTC. Translated, it gives CAIRTPWTGGPKTSSYNEQFF.

The chain has TRBV24-1 and TRBJ1-1; the D gene is possibly TRBD1 (6 bases). Trimming removed 2 bases from V and 4 bases from J, with 16 bases in between. This CDR3 region has 16 residues. Per germline, CDR1 KGHDR and CDR2 SFDVKD. The CDR3 loop is CATSDSDRHFTTEAFF. CDR3 nucleotide sequence: TGTGCCACCAGTGATTCCGACAGGCACTTTACCACTGAAGCTTTCTTT.

A single count supports this clone. V gene TRBV11-1 combines with J gene TRBJ1-1; no definite D call. Per germline, CDR1 SGHAT and CDR2 FQDESV (reference sequence). Trimming removed 5 bases at V and 1 base at J, with 8 bases between. The CDR3 is 13 residues long. CDR3 nucleotides: TGTGCCAGCAGCGCACAGTCGAACACTGAAGCTTTCTTT. Protein sequence: CASSAQSNTEAFF. Complete variable domain (other parts from reference TRBV11-1 and TRBJ1-1): EAEVAQSPRYKITEKSQAVAFWCDPISGHATLYWYRQILGQGPELLVQFQDESVVDDSQLPKDRFSAERLKGVDSTLKIQPAELGDSAMYLCASSAQSNTEAFFGQGTRLTVV.

The chain couples TRBV7-2 to TRBJ1-2; D is unresolved. The CDR3 totals 15 residues. Germline CDR1 reads SGHTA; CDR2 reads FQGNSA. V was trimmed by 2 bases and J by 4 bases, leaving 14 bases between them. CDR3 nucleotides: TGTGCCAGCAGCTTATTGGGGTTGGGGAGCTATGGCTACACCTTC. Translation: CASSLLGLGSYGYTF.

The V gene is TRBV5-1, the J gene TRBJ2-5; 7 positions match TRBD1. Germline V gives CDR1 SGHRS, CDR2 YFSETQ. J gave up 5 bases and V 3 bases, and 4 bases lay outside the gene matches. CDR3 size: 13 residues. The CDR3 DNA reads as TGCGCCAGCAGCTCACAGGGGACGGAGACCCAGTACTTC. Protein sequence: CASSSQGTETQYF.

V is TRBV6-5 and J is TRBJ1-1; possibly TRBD1 for D (5 bases). CDR1 is MNHEY and CDR2 is SVGAGI in the germline V gene. This CDR3 has 13 residues. The V end was cut by 7 bases, the J end by 1 base, with 10 bases between. This CDR3 reads CASMGQPNTEAFF. Written as DNA, the CDR3 is TGTGCCAGCATGGGGCAGCCGAACACTGAAGCTTTCTTT.

In this sample, this clone turned up once. The V call is TRBV7-9, the J call TRBJ2-1, with D maybe TRBD2 (7 bases). Trimming cost V 3 bases and J 7 bases, with 16 bases left between them. Germline-derived CDR1 and CDR2 are SEHNR and FQNEAQ (reference sequence). This CDR3 has 15 residues. CDR3 in amino acids: CASSFRRGGNNEQFF. As DNA, the CDR3 is TGTGCCAGCAGCTTTAGGAGGGGGGGCAATAATGAGCAGTTCTTC.

The V and J genes are TRBV5-1 and TRBJ1-2, with TRBD1 matching 7 bases. This CDR3 has 15 amino acids. Trimming at V came to 1 base and at J to 3 bases, leaving 6 bases not matched to a gene. Per germline, CDR1 SGHRS and CDR2 YFSETQ. Written as DNA, the CDR3 is TGCGCCAGCAGCTTGATGGGGGACAGCGACTATGGCTACACCTTC. It encodes CASSLMGDSDYGYTF.

The chain carries TRBV15 and TRBJ1-5; the D gene is possibly TRBD1 (5 bases). Trimming removed 3 bases from V and 4 bases from J, with 7 bases in between. Germline V gene sequence: CDR1 LNHNV, CDR2 YYDKDF (reference sequence). CDR3 length equals 13 residues. Here the CDR3 reads CATSRDINQPQHF. CDR3 DNA sequence: TGTGCCACCAGCAGGGACATTAATCAGCCCCAGCATTTT.

The rearrangement uses TRBV5-1 and TRBJ1-1; 8 bases align to TRBD1. Germline-derived CDR1 and CDR2 are SGHRS and YFSETQ. V dropped 2 bases and J dropped 4; count of bases not matched to a gene: 4. This CDR3 region has 14 residues. Written as DNA, the CDR3 is TGCGCCAGCAGCTTACAGGGGGTGATCACTGAAGCTTTCTTT. As protein: CASSLQGVITEAFF.

A note on this clone: Distinct nucleotide sequences in the sample also encode this CDR3. The gene calls are TRBV29-1 and TRBJ1-3; D is unresolved. Trimming shortened V by 4 bases and J by 0 bases, and 10 bases separated the two germline ends. There are 14 residues in the CDR3. From germline, CDR1 is SQVTM and CDR2 ANQGSEA. The CDR3 protein is CSVGAGNSGNTIYF. The CDR3 region has the DNA TGCAGCGTTGGTGCGGGAAACTCTGGAAACACCATATATTTT. Looking up the rest from reference TRBV29-1 and TRBJ1-3 gives the full variable domain: SAVISQKPSRDICQRGTSLTIQCQVDSQVTMMFWYRQQPGQSLTLIATANQGSEATYESGFVIDKFPISRPNLTFSTLTVSNMSPEDSSIYLCSVGAGNSGNTIYFGEGSWLTVV.

V and J are TRBV2 and TRBJ2-7, with D perhaps matching TRBD1 (6 bases). Germline values: CDR1 SNHLY, CDR2 FYNNEI. The CDR3 is 13 residues long. The V gene lost 7 bases and the J gene lost 3 bases, with 13 bases spanning the gap. The CDR3 DNA sequence: TGTGCCAGCAACAAAGACAGGAGCTACGAGCAGTACTTC. Amino acid sequence: CASNKDRSYEQYF.

The rearrangement uses TRBV18 and TRBJ1-3; 7 bases map to TRBD1. The germline gives CDR1 KGHSH, CDR2 LQKENI. This CDR3 region has 19 residues. Trimming removed 1 base from V and 0 bases from J; junction bases left unmatched: 12. The CDR3 loop is CASSPQSTGTIHSGNTIYF. The CDR3 DNA reads as TGTGCCAGCTCACCACAATCGACAGGGACCATACACTCTGGAAACACCATATATTTT.

The chain couples TRBV5-4 to TRBJ2-3; weak D call: TRBD2 (6 bases). This CDR3 has 17 amino acids. Trimming took off 2 bases at V and 1 base at J, with 17 bases between the two ends. Germline V CDR1 and CDR2: SGHNT, YYREEE (reference sequence). The CDR3 here is CASSFGLFASGTDTQYF. The CDR3, as DNA: TGTGCCAGCAGCTTTGGGCTTTTCGCTAGCGGCACAGATACGCAGTATTTT.

The J gene is TRBJ2-4, the V gene TRBV4-1; 10 nucleotides line up with TRBD2. The J segment lost 0 bases and the V segment lost 4 bases, leaving 9 bases of the junction unmatched. The CDR3 has 18 amino acids. Germline V gene lookup returns CDR1 MGHRA and CDR2 YSYEKL. The DNA of the CDR3 is TGCGCCAGCAGCCCAGCAGCTAGCGGGGGTCTAGCCAAAAACATTCAGTACTTC. Translation: CASSPAASGGLAKNIQYF.